The clone carrying this TCR beta chain was seen a handful of times. The data belong to a study of blood T cell repertoires in COVID-19. Between the trimmed V and J ends, which lost 0 bases and 1 base, there was a span of 10 bases. CDR3 length: 15 amino acids. CDR1 is SGHRS, CDR2 YFSETQ, per germline. Clones were read by immunoSEQ multiplex PCR, and TCRdb kept only the in-frame ones, dropping some. The sample lists about 260,000 clones, around 89% occurring once. The clonotype originates from a man in his fifties or sixties who had recovered from COVID-19. Sequenced input: peripheral blood. The V and J genes are TRBV5-1 and TRBJ1-1; D is ambiguous. CDR3 region: CASSLGSGGNTEAFF. CDR3 in DNA: TGCGCCAGCAGCTTGGGCTCGGGAGGGAACACTGAAGCTTTCTTT.